This TCR beta chain was captured in a study of regulatory T cells in long-lasting Graves disease. Researchers made TCR beta libraries by using iRepertoire HTBI primers and running Arm-PCR on CDR3 regions. In TCRdb, the multiplex PCR reads were re-called with MiXCR into one record per CDR3 protein. This table holds about 440,000 distinct CDR3 sequences, approximately 16% found once. Time point meaning: newly diagnosed GD, antithyroid drugs for less than 3 months. With RNA extracted from PBMCs as input, the TCR library was made. This clonotype has a handful of counts. CDR3 length equals 14 residues. V lost 8 bases and J 2 bases, leaving 15 bases between the germline ends. From germline, CDR1 is MNHNS and CDR2 SASEGT. These data are also associated with another study on T cells in Graves' hyperthyroidism and ophthalmopathy.

The receptor comes from a woman aged 18-29 years with Graves disease. V and J are TRBV6-1 and TRBJ1-1, with a possible D match to TRBD1 (5 bases). The sample was peripheral blood mononuclear cells (PBMCs), taken at new diagnosis, from a patient treated with antithyroid drugs. The CDR3 nucleotides read TGTGCCAGCGGCAACCAGGGTTTTAACACTGAAGCTTTCTTT. This sequence encodes CASGNQGFNTEAFF.